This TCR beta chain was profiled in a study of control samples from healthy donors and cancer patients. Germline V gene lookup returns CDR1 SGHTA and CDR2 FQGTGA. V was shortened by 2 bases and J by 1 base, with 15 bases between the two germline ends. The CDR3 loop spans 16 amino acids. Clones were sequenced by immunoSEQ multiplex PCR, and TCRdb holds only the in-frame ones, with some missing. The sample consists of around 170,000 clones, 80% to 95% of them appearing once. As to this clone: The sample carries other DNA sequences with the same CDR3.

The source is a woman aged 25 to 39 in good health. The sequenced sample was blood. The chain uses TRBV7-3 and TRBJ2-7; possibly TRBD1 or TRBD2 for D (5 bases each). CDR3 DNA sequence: TGTGCCAGCAGCTTAGGCCCCAGGGAGCGGTCCTACGAGCAGTACTTC. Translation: CASSLGPRERSYEQYF.